Shown below are 29 T cell receptor beta chains from a single sample sequenced in a study of blood T cell repertoires in COVID-19. Libraries were prepared by immunoSEQ multiplex PCR; TCRdb keeps only in-frame clonotypes and omits some of them. The sample has hundreds of thousands of clones; 80% to 85% are singletons. Sequencing used peripheral blood. The receptors here all came from a woman older than 75 with active or convalescent COVID-19.

This clone appeared a few times. The chain employs TRBV9 and TRBJ1-5, with D perhaps TRBD1 (5 bases). This CDR3 comprises 14 residues. V lost 3 bases and J lost 5, with 12 bases in between. Germline V lookup: CDR1 SGDLS, CDR2 YYNGEE. The CDR3 spells CASSAGHSDQPQHF. The DNA for the CDR3 is TGTGCCAGCAGCGCCGGACATTCGGATCAGCCCCAGCATTTT. Looking up the rest from reference TRBV9 and TRBJ1-5 gives the full variable domain: DSGVTQTPKHLITATGQRVTLRCSPRSGDLSVYWYQQSLDQGLQFLIQYYNGEERAKGNILERFSAQQFPDLHSELNLSSLELGDSALYFCASSAGHSDQPQHFGDGTRLSIL.

J is TRBJ2-3 and V is TRBV11-2; D perhaps matches TRBD1 (7 bases). CDR3 size: 15 residues. V lost 2 bases to trimming and J lost 6 bases, with 15 bases between them. The germline gives CDR1 SGHAT, CDR2 FQNNGV. CDR3 amino acids: CASSLRAGGIDTQYF. The DNA of the CDR3 is TGTGCCAGCAGCTTACGAGCAGGGGGGATTGATACGCAGTATTTT. The full variable domain, in which reference TRBV11-2 and TRBJ2-3 provide the parts outside the CDR3, is EAGVAQSPRYKIIEKRQSVAFWCNPISGHATLYWYQQILGQGPKLLIQFQNNGVVDDSQLPKDRFSAERLKGVDSTLKIQPAKLEDSAVYLCASSLRAGGIDTQYFGPGTRLTVL.

V is TRBV5-5 and J is TRBJ2-3; D unclear. CDR3 length equals 15 residues. Trimming took 5 bases from V and 2 from J, leaving 15 bases between them. Germline V gene data show CDR1 as SGHKS and CDR2 as YYEKEE (reference sequence). The CDR3 sequence: CASRPSESSTDTQYF. In nucleotides, the CDR3 is TGTGCCAGCAGGCCGAGCGAGAGCTCCACAGATACGCAGTATTTT.

Here the CDR3 DNA reads TGTGCCAGCAGTCGAACAGGGGGCACCGGGGAGCTGTTTTTT. It yields the protein CASSRTGGTGELFF. This chain connects TRBV6-2 or TRBV6-3 to TRBJ2-2; 8 nucleotides align to TRBD1. Trimming took 5 bases from V and 4 from J; bases not matched to a gene: 3. This CDR3 contains 14 residues. Germline lookup yields CDR1 MNHEY and CDR2 SVGEGT.

This chain connects TRBV3-1 (or the pseudogene TRBV3-2) to TRBJ2-3; D remains ambiguous. Trimming took off 0 bases at V and 1 base at J, with 5 bases between the two ends. The CDR3 totals 14 residues. Germline V CDR1 and CDR2: LGHDT, YNNKEL (reference sequence). The CDR3 loop is CASSQDRGTDTQYF. CDR3 bases: TGTGCCAGCAGCCAAGATCGGGGCACAGATACGCAGTATTTT.

This chain connects TRBV11-2 to TRBJ2-7; 9 bases agree with TRBD1. Trimming took 6 bases from V and 2 from J; bases not matched to a gene: 8. There are 15 residues in the CDR3. Looked up from germline, CDR1 is SGHAT and CDR2 is FQNNGV. The CDR3 bases are TGTGCCAGCAGGCCACCGGGACAGGGAACCTACGAGCAGTACTTC. Translation: CASRPPGQGTYEQYF.

This chain joins TRBV4-1 and TRBJ2-2, with 9 positions matching TRBD2. The ends lost 0 bases at V and 4 bases at J; junction bases unmatched: 12. The CDR3 has 19 amino acids. CDR1 and CDR2 from the germline V gene are MGHRA and YSYEKL. Written as DNA, the CDR3 is TGCGCCAGCAGCCAAGAAAGGGATAGCGGGAGATTGCTCACCGGGGAGCTGTTTTTT. Protein product: CASSQERDSGRLLTGELFF.

The CDR3 is CAWGDSRTGNTIYF. CDR3 nucleotide sequence: TGTGCCTGGGGGGACAGCCGTACTGGAAACACCATATATTTT. The V call is TRBV30, the J call TRBJ1-3; TRBD1 matches at 7 bases. This CDR3 is built from 14 residues. V lost 5 bases, J lost 2 bases, and 6 bases stayed unmatched. CDR1 GTSNPN and CDR2 SVGIG come from the germline V gene (reference sequence). Full variable domain (remainder filled in from reference TRBV30 and TRBJ1-3): SQTIHQWPATLVQPVGSPLSLECTVEGTSNPNLYWYRQAAGRGLQLLFYSVGIGQISSEVPQNLSASRPQDRQFILSSKKLLLSDSGFYLCAWGDSRTGNTIYFGEGSWLTVV.

This chain joins TRBV11-2 and TRBJ1-1; TRBD1 matches at 7 bases. CDR1 is SGHAT and CDR2 is FQNNGV in the germline V gene. The V and J ends lost 1 base and 3 bases, in that order; junction bases with no gene match: 5. The CDR3 extends over 15 amino acids. CDR3: CASSLVGRGDTEAFF. The CDR3, as DNA: TGTGCCAGCAGCTTAGTGGGCAGGGGGGACACTGAAGCTTTCTTT.

V usage is TRBV6-5 and J usage is TRBJ1-2, with TRBD1 matching 7 bases. V trimming: 5 bases; J trimming: 2 bases; junction bases outside the gene matches: 5. The germline CDR1 and CDR2 sequences are MNHEY and SVGAGI. The CDR3 totals 14 residues. Written as DNA, the CDR3 is TGTGCCAGCAGTCTAGGGGGCATCAACTATGGCTACACCTTC. Amino acid sequence: CASSLGGINYGYTF.

This clone was recorded a few times. The chain uses TRBV4-3 and TRBJ2-2; 7 bases agree with TRBD1. CDR1 is LGHNA and CDR2 is YSLEER in the germline V gene. J gave up 4 bases and V 5 bases, and 7 bases lay outside the gene matches. This CDR3 contains 15 residues. The CDR3 bases are TGCGCCAGCAGCGTCCGACAGGGTAGCACCGGGGAGCTGTTTTTT. Translation gives CASSVRQGSTGELFF.

V is TRBV7-3 and J is TRBJ2-3, with D unclear. Germline V gene lookup returns CDR1 SGHTA and CDR2 FQGTGA. The CDR3 contains 14 residues. Trimming pared 2 bases from V and 2 bases from J, leaving 8 bases between. The CDR3 region is CASSLGPNTDTQYF. The CDR3 DNA reads as TGTGCCAGCAGCTTAGGGCCTAACACAGATACGCAGTATTTT.

The chain has TRBV5-5 and TRBJ1-1; 7 positions agree with TRBD1. The CDR3 runs to 15 residues. With V trimmed by 1 base and J by 3 bases, 6 bases remained unmatched. CDR1 SGHKS and CDR2 YYEKEE come from the germline V gene (reference sequence). The CDR3 nucleotides are TGTGCCAGCAGCTTGTCTTCCAGGGGGGACACTGAAGCTTTCTTT. Translating it yields CASSLSSRGDTEAFF.

The chain is built from TRBV6-6 and TRBJ2-7, with 8 bases that match TRBD1. The CDR3 runs 13 residues. Germline values: CDR1 MNHNY, CDR2 SVGAGI (reference sequence). V was pared by 5 bases and J by 6 bases, with 6 bases of the junction left unmatched. The CDR3 sequence: CASSNIQGGEQYF. The CDR3 DNA follows: TGTGCCAGCAGTAATATACAGGGGGGCGAGCAGTACTTC.

The chain is built from TRBV28 and TRBJ1-3; 7 nucleotides line up with TRBD1. From germline, CDR1 is MDHEN and CDR2 SYDVKM. This CDR3 has 15 residues. V shed 5 bases and J 2 bases; nucleotides not matched to a gene: 6. The CDR3 nucleotides read TGTGCCAGCAGTAACAGGGGATCTCCTGGAAACACCATATATTTT. Its translation is CASSNRGSPGNTIYF.

As concerns this clone: Other DNA sequences in the sample encode the same CDR3. The chain joins TRBV5-1 to TRBJ2-7, with 8 bases lining up with TRBD1. CDR1 SGHRS and CDR2 YFSETQ come from the germline V gene. V was pared by 1 base and J by 2 bases, with 2 bases of the junction left unmatched. This CDR3 is built from 14 residues. The CDR3 DNA reads TGCGCCAGCAGCTTGACAGGGGGAACCTACGAGCAGTACTTC. The encoded protein is CASSLTGGTYEQYF.

The DNA for the CDR3 is TGTGCCAGCAGTTTAGGGGGGGCATCTGGAAACACCATATATTTT. Protein: CASSLGGASGNTIYF. The rearrangement uses TRBV27 and TRBJ1-3; the D gene is possibly TRBD1 (6 bases). Germline V gene lookup returns CDR1 MNHEY and CDR2 SMNVEV (reference sequence). The CDR3 length is 15 residues. The germline V and J ends were trimmed by 2 bases and 1 base, with 9 bases remaining between them.

This clone was seen only once. This sequence joins TRBV7-6 and TRBJ2-5; D may be TRBD2 (5 bases). With 2 bases removed from V and 7 bases from J, the gap between germline ends came to 11 bases. CDR1 and CDR2 from the germline V gene are SGHVS and FNYEAQ. The CDR3 length is 13 residues. The CDR3, as DNA: TGTGCCAGCAGCTTATCTAGCATGGCGACCCAGTACTTC. This gives the protein CASSLSSMATQYF.

The chain carries TRBV11-2 and TRBJ1-1; D may be TRBD1 (6 bases). Germline V gene data show CDR1 as SGHAT and CDR2 as FQNNGV. This CDR3 contains 14 residues. Trimming took off 5 bases at V and 4 bases at J, with 14 bases between the two ends. Here the CDR3 reads CASSLLQGRTEAFF. CDR3 sequence (DNA): TGTGCCAGCAGCCTTCTACAGGGACGCACTGAAGCTTTCTTT.

V is TRBV10-3 and J is TRBJ2-5; 12 bases match TRBD1. The CDR3 length is 16 residues. Germline V gene data show CDR1 as ENHRY and CDR2 as SYGVKD. The J segment lost 5 bases and the V segment lost 5 bases, leaving 9 bases of the junction unmatched. The CDR3 sequence is CAISPGQGALGETQYF. For the CDR3, the DNA is TGTGCCATCAGTCCGGGACAGGGGGCCTTAGGGGAGACCCAGTACTTC.

The genes are TRBV6-5 and TRBJ1-4; 10 bases agree with TRBD1. Germline V lookup: CDR1 MNHEY, CDR2 SVGAGI. After removal of 6 bases from V and 8 bases from J, the junction contained 6 bases not matched to a gene. The CDR3 totals 14 residues. CDR3 sequence: CASRRQGAGEKLFF. The CDR3, as DNA: TGTGCCAGCAGAAGACAGGGGGCAGGAGAAAAACTGTTTTTT.

The genes are TRBV7-6 and TRBJ2-1; D possibly corresponds to TRBD2 (6 bases). The germline CDR1 and CDR2 sequences are SGHVS and FNYEAQ. The CDR3 length is 17 residues. The ends were cut back, 2 bases at V and 3 bases at J, with 17 bases in the middle. The CDR3 bases are TGTGCCAGCAGCTTAAGGATACCGGGACTTTACTACAATGAGCAGTTCTTC. Encoded protein: CASSLRIPGLYYNEQFF.

This clone was recorded a few times. This sequence joins TRBV5-1 and TRBJ1-2, with D possibly being TRBD1 (6 bases). The germline V gene encodes CDR1 SGHRS and CDR2 YFSETQ. V was shortened by 5 bases and J by 9 bases, with 23 bases between the two germline ends. CDR3 size: 15 residues. CDR3: CASSPGQSRGLSYTF. The CDR3 region has the DNA TGCGCCAGCAGTCCTGGACAGTCCCGTGGCCTAAGCTACACCTTC.

The chain employs TRBV7-9 and TRBJ2-3; 9 bases are a match to TRBD1. Germline V lookup: CDR1 SEHNR, CDR2 FQNEAQ (reference sequence). With 4 bases clipped from V and 10 bases from J, the junction kept 12 bases outside the gene matches. The CDR3 loop spans 15 amino acids. In DNA, the CDR3 is TGTGCCAGCAGCTCAGCCGGGACAGGGTTCTTCTCGCAGTATTTT. It encodes CASSSAGTGFFSQYF.

V and J are TRBV18 and TRBJ1-6; the D gene is possibly TRBD1 (6 bases). The CDR3 spans 14 residues. In germline, CDR1 is KGHSH, CDR2 LQKENI. The germline V and J ends were trimmed by 3 bases and 9 bases, with 12 bases remaining between them. Here the CDR3 DNA reads TGTGCCAGCTCACCGACAGGTCGTCGTTCACCCCTCCACTTT. Protein sequence: CASSPTGRRSPLHF.

The chain joins TRBV28 to TRBJ1-4; D not certain. The V gene's germline CDR1 is MDHEN and CDR2 SYDVKM. The CDR3 is 16 amino acids. Between the trimmed V and J ends, which lost 3 bases and 0 bases, there was a span of 11 bases. The CDR3 spells CASSLGGFATNEKLFF. The CDR3 DNA follows: TGTGCCAGCAGTTTGGGAGGGTTTGCAACTAATGAAAAACTGTTTTTT.

The CDR3 loop is CASSLDLGGGNTIYF. In DNA, the CDR3 is TGTGCCAGCAGCTTAGACCTCGGGGGAGGAAACACCATATATTTT. This chain connects TRBV11-2 to TRBJ1-3; possibly TRBD1 for D (5 bases). The CDR3 is 15 residues long. In germline, CDR1 is SGHAT, CDR2 FQNNGV. Trimming pared 0 bases from V and 4 bases from J, leaving 10 bases between.

This clone has just a few counts. The chain has TRBV9 and TRBJ2-3; D might be TRBD2 (5 bases). The V end was cut by 2 bases, the J end by 1 base, with 11 bases between. The CDR3 spans 15 residues. CDR1 and CDR2 (germline): SGDLS, YYNGEE. The CDR3 loop is CASSVAVLGTDTQYF. DNA for the CDR3: TGTGCCAGCAGCGTCGCAGTACTAGGCACAGATACGCAGTATTTT.

This sequence joins TRBV6-5 and TRBJ2-6; D unresolved. Trimming shortened V by 5 bases and J by 4 bases, and 6 bases separated the two germline ends. The CDR3 covers 13 residues. Germline CDR1 and CDR2: MNHEY and SVGAGI. CDR3 in DNA: TGTGCCAGCAGTCCCCAGGGGGCCAACGTCCTGACTTTC. It translates to CASSPQGANVLTF.